These 27 T cell receptor beta chains were all obtained from the same sample, sequenced in a study of T cells in Graves' hyperthyroidism and ophthalmopathy. The source material, RNA transcripts, was used to amplify TCR beta CDR3 regions. With the HTBI primer set, the TCR CDR3 went through a first round of RT-PCR. In TCRdb, the multiplex PCR reads were re-called with MiXCR into one record per CDR3 protein. The sample records fewer than 550,000 distinct CDR3 sequences, more than 15% being singletons. The sequencing input was blood. The receptor source for this set is a woman in her late teens or twenties with Graves' hyperthyroidism.

J is TRBJ2-5 and V is TRBV9; 9 nucleotides align to TRBD2. This CDR3 has 17 residues. J gave up 0 bases and V 0 bases, and 6 bases lay outside the gene matches. Germline V lookup: CDR1 SGDLS, CDR2 YYNGEE. The CDR3 bases are TGTGCCAGCAGCGTAGAGGGACTAGCAGCGTACCAAGAGACCCAGTACTTC. As protein: CASSVEGLAAYQETQYF.

This clonotype was recorded many times. The V gene is TRBV3-1, the J gene TRBJ2-5; 11 bases line up with TRBD1. The CDR3 has 16 residues. V was clipped by 4 bases and J by 5 bases; unmatched bases: 9. Germline CDR1 reads LGHDT; CDR2 reads YNNKEL (reference sequence). The CDR3 region has the DNA TGTGCCAGCAGCCCAGCCGGGACAGGGGGGGCGGAGACCCAGTACTTC. Amino acid sequence: CASSPAGTGGAETQYF.

The sample holds a few counts of this clonotype. The chain links TRBV7-9 to TRBJ1-2; D unclear. V gave up 5 bases and J gave up 7 bases, with 14 bases separating them. This CDR3 is built from 13 residues. Germline V gene lookup returns CDR1 SEHNR and CDR2 FQNEAQ (reference sequence). CDR3 DNA sequence: TGTGCCAGCAGCGCCCAGGTGGAGGCTGGCTACACCTTC. Encoded protein: CASSAQVEAGYTF.

On this clonotype: Lacking the conserved final phenylalanine or tryptophan, this CDR3 likely reflects a read error. The chain links TRBV5-1 to TRBJ2-5; D gene ambiguous. V gave up 1 base and J gave up 2 bases, with 12 bases separating them. Germline V CDR1 and CDR2: SGHRS, YFSETQ. CDR3 size: 15 residues. The CDR3 DNA reads as TGCGCCAGCAGCTTGTGGTCACATACACAAGAGACCCAGTACCTC. Translating it yields CASSLWSHTQETQYL.

In its sample, this clonotype was seen many times. The chain has TRBV18 and TRBJ2-7, with D hard to call. The CDR3 has 11 amino acids. V gave up 2 bases and J gave up 5 bases, with 4 bases separating them. From germline, CDR1 is KGHSH and CDR2 LQKENI. The CDR3 nucleotides read TGTGCCAGCTCACCATGGAACGAGCAGTACTTC. Protein sequence: CASSPWNEQYF. Full variable domain (outside the CDR3, taken from reference TRBV18 and TRBJ2-7): NAGVMQNPRHLVRRRGQEARLRCSPMKGHSHVYWYRQLPEEGLKFMVYLQKENIIDESGMPKERFSAEFPKEGPSILRIQQVVRGDSAAYFCASSPWNEQYFGPGTRLTVT.

In its sample, this clonotype was seen many times. The chain is built from TRBV3-1 and TRBJ1-1; no clear D gene. From germline, CDR1 is LGHDT and CDR2 YNNKEL (reference sequence). The V end was cut by 7 bases, the J end by 1 base, with 10 bases between. The CDR3 loop spans 13 amino acids. The CDR3 DNA is TGTGCCAGCACCAGTTGGCAGAACACTGAAGCTTTCTTT. This codes for CASTSWQNTEAFF.

This clonotype was recorded many times. V and J are TRBV28 and TRBJ1-3, with 7 bases matching TRBD1. The CDR3 runs to 15 residues. CDR1 and CDR2 (germline): MDHEN, SYDVKM. V shed 3 bases, J shed 2 bases, and the junction held 4 bases outside the gene matches. CDR3 loop: CASSLFDRAGNTIYF. CDR3 DNA sequence: TGTGCCAGCAGTTTGTTCGACAGGGCTGGAAACACCATATATTTT.

CDR3 sequence: CASSQWGQGSYGYTF. CDR3 sequence (DNA): TGCGCCAGCAGCCAATGGGGACAGGGTTCGTATGGCTACACCTTC. The rearrangement links TRBV4-1 to TRBJ1-2; 9 bases line up with TRBD1. Germline lookup yields CDR1 MGHRA and CDR2 YSYEKL. The CDR3 length is 15 residues. V shed 2 bases and J 5 bases; nucleotides not matched to a gene: 6.

This clonotype came up many times. This rearrangement joins TRBV2 to TRBJ1-2; TRBD1 matches 8 bases. With V trimmed by 2 bases and J by 7 bases, 3 bases remained unmatched. This CDR3 comprises 13 residues. The germline gives CDR1 SNHLY, CDR2 FYNNEI. The CDR3 loop reads CASSESDRAGYTF. The CDR3 region has the DNA TGTGCCAGCAGTGAATCGGACAGGGCTGGCTACACCTTC.

Ten or more counts support this clonotype. The CDR3 nucleotides read TGTGCCAGCAGTTTAGGCCTTTCAGGGGTCCGGTCTGGAAACACCATATATTTT. Encoded protein: CASSLGLSGVRSGNTIYF. This chain links TRBV12-3 or TRBV12-4 with TRBJ1-3, with D perhaps TRBD1 (6 bases). The CDR3 spans 18 residues. Between the trimmed V and J ends, which lost 1 base and 1 base, there was a span of 17 bases.

A few counts support this clonotype. V usage is TRBV5-8 and J usage is TRBJ1-2, with a tentative D call TRBD1 (5 bases). The V end was cut by 0 bases, the J end by 8 bases, with 20 bases between. Germline CDR1 is SGHTS and CDR2 is YDEGEE. This CDR3 contains 16 residues. The CDR3 loop is CASSLVYIFGTLGYTF. CDR3 bases: TGTGCCAGCAGCTTGGTCTATATTTTTGGGACTTTAGGCTACACCTTC.

This clonotype was detected ten times or more. The CDR3: CASSPRIGGAYNEQFF. For the CDR3, the DNA is TGTGCCAGCAGCCCCCGAATTGGGGGGGCCTACAATGAGCAGTTCTTC. The gene calls are TRBV5-4 and TRBJ2-1; TRBD2 matches at 7 bases. V dropped 4 bases and J dropped 2; count of bases not matched to a gene: 9. The CDR3 covers 16 residues. Germline V lookup: CDR1 SGHNT, CDR2 YYREEE (reference sequence).

In its sample, this clonotype was seen many times. V gene TRBV14 combines with J gene TRBJ1-2; D call uncertain. Germline V CDR1 and CDR2: SGHDN, FVKESK. Trimming left V 4 bases short and J 4 bases short, with 10 bases between. This CDR3 has 13 residues. This chain's CDR3 is CASSPGYRYGYTF. DNA for the CDR3: TGTGCCAGCAGCCCCGGGTACCGCTATGGCTACACCTTC.

This clonotype occurred many times. CDR3: CASSVLGRTDTQYF. In nucleotides, the CDR3 is TGTGCCAGCAGTGTACTCGGGCGCACAGATACGCAGTATTTT. V usage is TRBV6-1 and J usage is TRBJ2-3; D not resolved. CDR3 size: 14 residues. The V gene's germline CDR1 is MNHNS and CDR2 SASEGT. V was cut by 4 bases and J by 1 base, with 9 bases left in between.

V gene TRBV7-9 combines with J gene TRBJ1-5; TRBD1 agrees at 9 bases. CDR1 SEHNR and CDR2 FQNEAQ come from the germline V gene (reference sequence). The CDR3 contains 16 residues. V trimming: 0 bases; J trimming: 3 bases; junction bases outside the gene matches: 3. CDR3 sequence reads: CASSLATGGTNQPQHF. Written as DNA, the CDR3 is TGTGCCAGCAGCTTAGCGACAGGGGGAACCAATCAGCCCCAGCATTTT.

The sample holds many counts of this clonotype. This chain uses TRBV11-2 with TRBJ2-2, with a weak D call TRBD2 (6 bases). Germline-derived CDR1 and CDR2 are SGHAT and FQNNGV. The length of the CDR3 is 17 residues. The ends were cut back, 1 base at V and 2 bases at J, with 14 bases in the middle. The CDR3 DNA follows: TGTGCCAGCAGCTTAGCCCTCCGGACTACCAACACCGGGGAGCTGTTTTTT. Its protein product is CASSLALRTTNTGELFF.

Ten or more counts support this clonotype. J is TRBJ2-3 and V is TRBV20-1; no firm D call. This CDR3 contains 14 residues. V was pared by 6 bases and J by 0 bases, with 13 bases between. CDR1 is DFQATT and CDR2 is SNEGSKA in the germline V gene (reference sequence). CDR3 bases: TGCAGTGCCAACGGAGCACTTAGCACAGATACGCAGTATTTT. Translating gives CSANGALSTDTQYF.

The rearrangement uses TRBV4-1 and TRBJ2-7, with D possibly TRBD2 on 6 matching bases. V was pared by 1 base and J by 2 bases, with 18 bases between. This CDR3 contains 17 residues. Germline V gene data show CDR1 as MGHRA and CDR2 as YSYEKL. The CDR3 loop reads CASSQVFLGGTTYEQYF. CDR3 DNA: TGCGCCAGCAGCCAAGTATTTCTAGGCGGGACCACCTACGAGCAGTACTTC.

V gene TRBV19 combines with J gene TRBJ2-2; a weak D match, TRBD1 (6 bases). Germline V gene lookup returns CDR1 LNHDA and CDR2 SQIVND (reference sequence). The CDR3 has 13 amino acids. V dropped 7 bases and J dropped 4 bases, with 10 bases sitting between them. The CDR3 loop reads CASTGAGTGELFF. The DNA for the CDR3 is TGTGCCAGTACAGGGGCGGGCACCGGGGAGCTGTTTTTT.

This clonotype has more than one count but fewer than ten. This rearrangement joins TRBV28 to TRBJ2-5, with D possibly matching TRBD1 (6 bases). There are 14 residues in the CDR3. Per germline, CDR1 MDHEN and CDR2 SYDVKM. Trimming left V 7 bases short and J 5 bases short, with 17 bases between. The CDR3 bases are TGTGCCAGCACTCCGTCCCAGGGGTTGGAGACCCAGTACTTC. Amino acid sequence: CASTPSQGLETQYF.

This clonotype was recorded many times. V gene TRBV5-6 combines with J gene TRBJ2-1; the match to TRBD2 covers 11 bases. V was clipped by 0 bases and J by 8 bases; unmatched bases: 7. In germline, CDR1 is SGHDT, CDR2 YYEEEE. The CDR3 sequence is 16 residues long. CDR3 amino acids: CASSLVATSGTYEQFF. The CDR3 coding sequence is TGTGCCAGCAGCTTGGTAGCGACTAGCGGGACTTATGAGCAGTTCTTC. Looking up the rest from reference TRBV5-6 and TRBJ2-1 gives the full variable domain: DAGVTQSPTHLIKTRGQQVTLRCSPKSGHDTVSWYQQALGQGPQFIFQYYEEEERQRGNFPDRFSGHQFPNYSSELNVNALLLGDSALYLCASSLVATSGTYEQFFGPGTRLTVL.

This clonotype was seen more than once but under ten times. The CDR3 bases are TGTGCCAGCAGCTTACAGGCAGGGCAATCTCTTAGGGGTGAGCAGTTCTTC. Protein: CASSLQAGQSLRGEQFF. The genes are TRBV7-3 and TRBJ2-1; a possible D gene is TRBD1 (5 bases). V was clipped by 2 bases and J by 9 bases, with 23 bases between them. The CDR3 loop spans 17 amino acids. CDR1 is SGHTA, CDR2 FQGTGA, per germline. Full variable domain (outside the CDR3, taken from reference TRBV7-3 and TRBJ2-1): GAGVSQTPSNKVTEKGKYVELRCDPISGHTALYWYRQSLGQGPEFLIYFQGTGAADDSGLPNDRFFAVRPEGSVSTLKIQRTERGDSAVYLCASSLQAGQSLRGEQFFGPGTRLTVL.

This clonotype has a count of ten or more. V and J are TRBV28 and TRBJ1-4; weak D call: TRBD1 (6 bases). This CDR3 is 13 amino acids long. The germline V and J ends were trimmed by 3 bases and 8 bases, with 10 bases remaining between them. Germline CDR1 reads MDHEN; CDR2 reads SYDVKM. DNA for the CDR3: TGTGCCAGCAGTTTTTCAGGGGCGGAAAAACTGTTTTTT. This translates into CASSFSGAEKLFF.

This clonotype was detected ten times or more. J is TRBJ2-1 and V is TRBV2; possible D gene TRBD2, 5 bases. The CDR3 covers 16 residues. Germline loops: CDR1 SNHLY, CDR2 FYNNEI. Trimming removed 6 bases at V and 0 bases at J, with 15 bases between. The CDR3 sequence: CASSVPAESSYNEQFF. The CDR3 region has the DNA TGTGCCAGCAGCGTTCCAGCGGAGAGCTCCTACAATGAGCAGTTCTTC.

In its sample, this clonotype was seen many times. The chain combines TRBV28 with TRBJ2-3; D uncertain. V lost 7 bases to trimming and J lost 3 bases, with 14 bases between them. Germline V lookup: CDR1 MDHEN, CDR2 SYDVKM. This CDR3 comprises 14 residues. CDR3 amino acids: CASMTDDGTDTQYF. In nucleotides, the CDR3 is TGTGCCAGCATGACTGACGACGGAACAGATACGCAGTATTTT.

This clonotype was counted many times. The chain uses TRBV12-3 or TRBV12-4 and TRBJ2-7; D not resolved. This CDR3 has 13 amino acids. V was trimmed by 5 bases and J by 5 bases, leaving 13 bases between them. The CDR3 loop is CASSRLFLDEQYF. DNA of the CDR3: TGTGCCAGCAGTCGACTCTTCCTAGACGAGCAGTACTTC.

The chain combines TRBV11-1 with TRBJ2-2, with D possibly matching TRBD2 (5 bases). The CDR3 covers 15 residues. Germline assignment: CDR1 SGHAT and CDR2 FQDESV (reference sequence). Trimming pared 3 bases from V and 4 bases from J, leaving 12 bases between. CDR3 bases: TGTGCCAGCAGCTTCGGATTACTAGGCACCGGGGAGCTGTTTTTT. The encoded protein is CASSFGLLGTGELFF.